What follows are 25 T cell receptor beta chains derived from one specimen sequenced in a study of control samples from healthy donors and cancer patients. Data came from immunoSEQ multiplex PCR; TCRdb stores just in-frame clones and leaves some out. This table holds 150,000 to 200,000 clones, more than 85% found once. The sequencing sample was made of blood. The receptors come from a woman between 35 and 50 years old in good health.

The chain has TRBV7-8 and TRBJ1-5; D ambiguous. The germline V gene has CDR1 SGHVS and CDR2 FQNEAQ. This CDR3 region has 12 residues. The V end was cut by 2 bases, the J end by 6 bases, with 5 bases between. The CDR3 DNA sequence: TGTGCCAGCAGCTTAACTACTCAGCCCCAGCATTTT. It codes for CASSLTTQPQHF.

This chain links TRBV2 with TRBJ2-5; D may be TRBD2 (5 bases). The germline gives CDR1 SNHLY, CDR2 FYNNEI. V was clipped by 7 bases and J by 2 bases, with 8 bases between them. The CDR3 sequence is 12 residues long. The CDR3 protein is CASKERQETQYF. The CDR3 bases are TGTGCCAGCAAAGAGCGGCAAGAGACCCAGTACTTC.

The chain joins TRBV15 to TRBJ1-6; 9 bases agree with TRBD1. The trim removed 5 bases at V and 9 bases at J, leaving 14 bases unmatched. CDR3 length equals 17 residues. Germline V gives CDR1 LNHNV, CDR2 YYDKDF (reference sequence). CDR3 sequence (DNA): TGTGCCACCAGCGGGGACAGGGTTCTTCCTCCTGGTTCACCCCTCCACTTT. It translates to CATSGDRVLPPGSPLHF.

The chain carries TRBV5-4 and TRBJ2-7, with TRBD1 matching over 7 bases. Trimming removed 0 bases from V and 3 bases from J; junction bases left unmatched: 3. The germline V gene has CDR1 SGHNT and CDR2 YYREEE (reference sequence). The CDR3 runs 14 residues. The CDR3 DNA follows: TGTGCCAGCAGCTTGGACAGGGGAGTCTACGAGCAGTACTTC. Its translation is CASSLDRGVYEQYF.

Only a few counts were recorded for this clone. The chain joins TRBV7-9 to TRBJ1-1; a weak D match, TRBD1 (5 bases). Between the trimmed V and J ends, which lost 4 bases and 1 base, there was a span of 22 bases. The germline CDR1 and CDR2 sequences are SEHNR and FQNEAQ (reference sequence). The CDR3 loop spans 18 amino acids. CDR3 amino acids: CASSSVMLRGRANTEAFF. The DNA for the CDR3 is TGTGCCAGCAGCTCCGTAATGTTGAGGGGCCGAGCGAACACTGAAGCTTTCTTT.

The genes are TRBV15 and TRBJ2-3; D is unclear. V was shortened by 9 bases and J by 2 bases, with 6 bases between the two germline ends. Per germline, CDR1 LNHNV and CDR2 YYDKDF (reference sequence). The CDR3 has 11 amino acids. CDR3 DNA: TGTGCCACGGACGACACAGATACGCAGTATTTT. Amino acids: CATDDTDTQYF.

The chain recombines TRBV25-1 with TRBJ2-7; D is uncertain. CDR1 is MGHDK, CDR2 SYGVNS, per germline. The CDR3 has 12 residues. The V end lost 4 bases, the J end lost 1 base, and 5 bases lay between the germline ends. The CDR3 loop is CASSGQSYEQYF. The CDR3 coding sequence is TGTGCCAGCAGTGGGCAGTCCTACGAGCAGTACTTC.

Only a few counts were recorded for this clone. This chain connects TRBV5-6 to TRBJ2-4; 8 nucleotides match TRBD2. Trimming took 4 bases from V and 8 from J; bases not matched to a gene: 5. The CDR3 has 13 residues. CDR1 is SGHDT and CDR2 is YYEEEE in the germline V gene. The CDR3 spells CASSPLRGDIQYF. CDR3 nucleotides: TGTGCCAGCAGCCCTTTGCGGGGGGACATTCAGTACTTC.

The chain carries TRBV3-1 (or the pseudogene TRBV3-2) and TRBJ2-2, with D unresolved. The length of the CDR3 is 12 residues. V was cut by 3 bases and J by 6 bases, with 5 bases left in between. Germline V gives CDR1 LGHDT, CDR2 YNNKEL (reference sequence). CDR3 sequence: CASSHRPGELFF. In DNA form, the CDR3 reads TGTGCCAGCAGCCATCGACCCGGGGAGCTGTTTTTT.

The chain carries TRBV7-2 and TRBJ2-5; TRBD2 matches 11 bases. Germline assignment: CDR1 SGHTA and CDR2 FQGNSA. Trimming at V came to 1 base and at J to 12 bases, leaving 7 bases not matched to a gene. The CDR3 is made up of 14 amino acids. Here the CDR3 DNA reads TGTGCCAGCAGCTTAGTTCCTAGCGGGGGGCCAGAGTACTTC. It yields the protein CASSLVPSGGPEYF.

This chain joins TRBV15 and TRBJ1-3; tentatively, D is TRBD1 (5 bases). This CDR3 contains 15 residues. V shed 3 bases and J shed 4 bases, with 13 bases lying between them. Germline assignment: CDR1 LNHNV and CDR2 YYDKDF (reference sequence). CDR3 in DNA: TGTGCCACCAGCAGGGCGACAGACGGCGGAAACACCATATATTTT. It encodes CATSRATDGGNTIYF.

This chain uses TRBV24-1 with TRBJ1-5, with 10 bases lining up with TRBD1. Per the germline V gene, CDR1 is KGHDR and CDR2 is SFDVKD. After removal of 7 bases from V and 3 bases from J, the junction contained 5 bases not matched to a gene. There are 15 residues in the CDR3. DNA for the CDR3: TGTGCCACCAGGACAGGGGGCCGTATCAATCAGCCCCAGCATTTT. It encodes CATRTGGRINQPQHF.

The chain couples TRBV27 to TRBJ1-5; no firm D call. V shed 2 bases and J shed 0 bases, with 17 bases lying between them. CDR3 length: 18 amino acids. CDR1 is MNHEY and CDR2 is SMNVEV in the germline V gene (reference sequence). CDR3: CASSLGPAGGVSNQPQHF. CDR3 DNA sequence: TGTGCCAGCAGTTTAGGTCCAGCGGGTGGGGTTAGCAATCAGCCCCAGCATTTT.

The chain carries TRBV6-5 and TRBJ2-7, with 12 bases matching TRBD2. After removal of 6 bases from V and 4 bases from J, the junction contained 7 bases not matched to a gene. CDR1 is MNHEY, CDR2 SVGAGI, per germline. CDR3 size: 15 residues. CDR3 bases: TGTGCCAGCAGAGCGACTAGCGGGGGATGGTACGAGCAGTACTTC. Protein sequence: CASRATSGGWYEQYF.

V and J are TRBV5-1 and TRBJ2-5; 12 nucleotides line up with TRBD2. Germline V CDR1 and CDR2: SGHRS, YFSETQ. This CDR3 has 16 residues. V trimming: 0 bases; J trimming: 5 bases; junction bases outside the gene matches: 5. The CDR3: CASSLDTSGGRETQYF. The CDR3 DNA sequence: TGCGCCAGCAGCTTGGATACTAGCGGGGGGAGGGAGACCCAGTACTTC.

This chain uses TRBV7-9 with TRBJ2-1, with D hard to call. CDR1 and CDR2 from the germline V gene are SEHNR and FQNEAQ (reference sequence). V lost 1 base and J lost 7, with 14 bases in between. The CDR3 has 15 residues. CDR3 residues: CASSLVVDRRNEQFF. The CDR3 coding sequence is TGTGCCAGCAGCTTAGTGGTTGATCGGCGGAATGAGCAGTTCTTC.

This chain joins TRBV15 and TRBJ2-7, with D unresolved. The germline gives CDR1 LNHNV, CDR2 YYDKDF (reference sequence). V shed 0 bases and J shed 6 bases, with 6 bases lying between them. The CDR3 runs 12 residues. In DNA, the CDR3 is TGTGCCACCAGCAGAGATGAGGTCGAGCAGTACTTC. As protein: CATSRDEVEQYF.

The chain carries TRBV5-1 and TRBJ2-1; TRBD2 aligns across 8 bases. The junction had 11 bases not matched to a gene; V was cut back by 6 bases and J by 3 bases. CDR3 size: 16 residues. Germline assignment: CDR1 SGHRS and CDR2 YFSETQ. The CDR3 DNA follows: TGCGCCAGCACCCCGGCGCTTACTAGCGGCTACAATGAGCAGTTCTTC. It codes for CASTPALTSGYNEQFF.

A single count supports this clone. The chain is built from TRBV18 and TRBJ2-5; TRBD1 agrees at 8 bases. With V trimmed by 4 bases and J by 1 base, 5 bases remained unmatched. The CDR3 spans 15 residues. Germline lookup yields CDR1 KGHSH and CDR2 LQKENI. The chain's CDR3 is CASSRQGTGQETQYF. The DNA of the CDR3 is TGTGCCAGCTCACGACAGGGGACAGGCCAAGAGACCCAGTACTTC.

This clone was observed a few times. This sequence joins TRBV3-1 (or the pseudogene TRBV3-2) and TRBJ2-7; the D is unclear. The V gene's germline CDR1 is LGHDT and CDR2 YNNKEL (reference sequence). V was cut by 0 bases and J by 0 bases, with 9 bases left in between. The CDR3 runs to 15 residues. The CDR3 is CASSQDGYGSYEQYF. CDR3 in DNA: TGTGCCAGCAGCCAAGATGGGTACGGCTCCTACGAGCAGTACTTC.

The V gene is TRBV18, the J gene TRBJ2-7; D possibly corresponds to TRBD1 (5 bases). The CDR3 length is 12 residues. Trimming took off 2 bases at V and 4 bases at J, with 6 bases between the two ends. Germline V gives CDR1 KGHSH, CDR2 LQKENI. DNA of the CDR3: TGTGCCAGCTCACCAAGGGGTTACGAGCAGTACTTC. It translates to CASSPRGYEQYF.

The chain is built from TRBV7-3 and TRBJ2-1; D perhaps matches TRBD2 (5 bases). Trimming removed 6 bases at V and 8 bases at J, with 11 bases between. The CDR3 loop spans 12 amino acids. The V gene's germline CDR1 is SGHTA and CDR2 FQGTGA. In DNA form, the CDR3 reads TGTGCCAGCAGTTCTAGCTGGGATGAGCAGTTCTTC. Translated: CASSSSWDEQFF.

V is TRBV7-8 and J is TRBJ1-2, with 11 positions matching TRBD1. This CDR3 has 13 residues. V lost 7 bases and J lost 5; bases outside the gene matches: 3. Germline V gene lookup returns CDR1 SGHVS and CDR2 FQNEAQ. As DNA, the CDR3 is TGTGCCAGCACCCGGGACAGGGGGTATGGCTACACCTTC. Its protein product is CASTRDRGYGYTF.

In its sample, this clone was seen once. The chain couples TRBV7-2 to TRBJ1-2, with D unresolved. V lost 1 base, J lost 1 base, and 13 bases lay in between. Germline-derived CDR1 and CDR2 are SGHTA and FQGNSA. This CDR3 comprises 16 residues. CDR3 protein: CASSLVFTGNNYGYTF. The CDR3 nucleotides read TGTGCCAGCAGCTTAGTCTTCACCGGGAATAACTATGGCTACACCTTC.

The chain uses TRBV5-1 and TRBJ2-3; 10 bases are shared with TRBD1. The V and J ends lost 0 bases and 1 base, in that order; junction bases with no gene match: 5. This CDR3 has 17 residues. Germline-derived CDR1 and CDR2 are SGHRS and YFSETQ. The CDR3 bases are TGCGCCAGCAGCTTGGGACAGGGGGCTTTAGGCACAGATACGCAGTATTTT. This gives the protein CASSLGQGALGTDTQYF.